The 27 T cell receptor beta chains below were found in one sample sequenced in a study of beta chain features in type 1 diabetes. Findings and caveats of the study: Patients with Type 1 diabetes showed moderately but significantly shorter TCRB CDR3s in all four CD4+ subsets.

Their target antigens are unknown. Expressed TCRB transcripts got sequenced, as all isolated RNA was reverse transcribed. TCRdb's table, derived via immunoSEQ multiplex PCR, lists solely in-frame clones and lacks some. The profile covers some 350,000 clones, with about 13% appearing a single time and nearly 0.015% taken by the ten largest. Sequenced material: naive CD4+ T cells from blood. The source of these receptors is a woman aged 18-29 years with type 1 diabetes.

The rearrangement links TRBV19 to TRBJ1-1; 7 nucleotides line up with TRBD1. The CDR3 is made up of 14 amino acids. After removal of 3 bases from V and 11 bases from J, the junction contained 12 bases not matched to a gene. CDR1 LNHDA and CDR2 SQIVND come from the germline V gene (reference sequence). CDR3 nucleotide sequence: TGTGCCAGTAGTATGACTACCGACAGGGCTCCGGCTTTCTTT. It translates to CASSMTTDRAPAFF.

The chain uses TRBV28 and TRBJ2-7; 9 bases are shared with TRBD1. This CDR3 contains 16 residues. Losses at the gene ends were 6 bases for V and 4 bases for J; bases not matched to a gene: 13. Germline-derived CDR1 and CDR2 are MDHEN and SYDVKM. The DNA of the CDR3 is TGTGCCAGCAGGAAGGGGGCCGGGACAGGGCCTTACGAGCAGTACTTC. Its protein is CASRKGAGTGPYEQYF.

This sequence joins TRBV27 and TRBJ1-2, with 9 bases that match TRBD1. Looked up from germline, CDR1 is MNHEY and CDR2 is SMNVEV (reference sequence). With 2 bases clipped from V and 4 bases from J, the junction kept 11 bases outside the gene matches. CDR3 length equals 17 residues. The CDR3, as DNA: TGTGCCAGCAGTTTAAAGCCGACAGGGGGAGTATTCTATGGCTACACCTTC. This gives the protein CASSLKPTGGVFYGYTF.

The chain recombines TRBV2 with TRBJ1-1; D unresolved. The V end lost 4 bases, the J end lost 4 bases, and 10 bases lay between the germline ends. The CDR3 spans 13 residues. Germline CDR1 reads SNHLY; CDR2 reads FYNNEI. The CDR3 nucleotides read TGTGCCAGCAGTGGGTCGGTCCGCACTGAAGCTTTCTTT. It codes for CASSGSVRTEAFF.

This clone occurred a few times. CDR3 sequence reads: CASSERARGGGETQYF. The CDR3 DNA follows: TGTGCCAGCAGTGAAAGGGCCCGGGGGGGCGGGGAGACCCAGTACTTC. The rearrangement links TRBV25-1 to TRBJ2-5; 8 bases map to TRBD2. The CDR3 covers 16 residues. The V and J ends lost 2 bases and 5 bases, in that order; junction bases with no gene match: 10. Germline assignment: CDR1 MGHDK and CDR2 SYGVNS.

V gene TRBV7-2 combines with J gene TRBJ2-1; no reliable D call. The length of the CDR3 is 15 residues. The V gene lost 5 bases and the J gene lost 0 bases, with 11 bases spanning the gap. The germline CDR1 and CDR2 sequences are SGHTA and FQGNSA. CDR3 nucleotides: TGTGCCAGCAGCCCGACTTCCAGCTCCTACAATGAGCAGTTCTTC. It is translated as CASSPTSSSYNEQFF.

J is TRBJ2-7 and V is TRBV30; 10 bases map to TRBD2. The V segment lost 8 bases and the J segment 1 base; nucleotides outside the gene matches: 8. In germline, CDR1 is GTSNPN, CDR2 SVGIG (reference sequence). The CDR3 is 14 residues long. The CDR3 sequence is CAPPTSGISYEQYF. CDR3 nucleotides: TGTGCCCCCCCCACTAGCGGGATTTCCTACGAGCAGTACTTC.

This clone was seen more than once but under ten times. The gene calls are TRBV5-4 and TRBJ2-1; 10 bases line up with TRBD2. Per germline, CDR1 SGHNT and CDR2 YYREEE (reference sequence). The junction had 4 bases not matched to a gene; V was cut back by 2 bases and J by 2 bases. The CDR3 has 16 residues. CDR3 in amino acids: CASSLALAGPYNEQFF. CDR3 coding DNA: TGTGCCAGCAGCTTAGCACTAGCGGGACCCTACAATGAGCAGTTCTTC. The whole variable domain, filled in from reference TRBV5-4 and TRBJ2-1, reads ETGVTQSPTHLIKTRGQQVTLRCSSQSGHNTVSWYQQALGQGPQFIFQYYREEENGRGNFPPRFSGLQFPNYSSELNVNALELDDSALYLCASSLALAGPYNEQFFGPGTRLTVL.

There are a few counts of this clone. The chain carries TRBV5-6 and TRBJ2-5; 14 nucleotides align to TRBD2. The CDR3 covers 16 residues. J was trimmed by 4 bases and V by 3 bases; bases with no gene match: 5. Germline values: CDR1 SGHDT, CDR2 YYEEEE. CDR3 in amino acids: CASSSPGLAGAETQYF. DNA for the CDR3: TGTGCCAGCAGCTCACCGGGACTAGCGGGAGCAGAGACCCAGTACTTC.

A few counts support this clone. The chain couples TRBV29-1 to TRBJ2-3; 7 bases line up with TRBD1. This CDR3 has 13 amino acids. CDR1 is SQVTM and CDR2 is ANQGSEA in the germline V gene. J was trimmed by 2 bases and V by 7 bases; bases with no gene match: 6. The CDR3 DNA reads as TGCAGCGCTACGGGACAGTACACAGATACGCAGTATTTT. Amino acids: CSATGQYTDTQYF.

This clone has just a few counts. V is TRBV19 and J is TRBJ1-1, with D possibly being TRBD1 (5 bases). Trimming removed 7 bases from V and 7 bases from J, with 10 bases in between. This CDR3 spans 11 amino acids. Per germline, CDR1 LNHDA and CDR2 SQIVND (reference sequence). The CDR3 DNA follows: TGTGCCAGTACCAGGGTCGGTGAAGCTTTCTTT. Translated, it gives CASTRVGEAFF.

In its sample, this clone was seen a few times. The chain employs TRBV27 and TRBJ1-5; 10 nucleotides line up with TRBD1. CDR1 MNHEY and CDR2 SMNVEV come from the germline V gene (reference sequence). The ends lost 6 bases at V and 3 bases at J; junction bases unmatched: 2. The CDR3 is 14 residues long. CDR3 sequence: CASRRQGANQPQHF. CDR3 bases: TGTGCCAGCAGACGACAGGGGGCCAATCAGCCCCAGCATTTT.

This clone was counted only a few times. This chain joins TRBV30 and TRBJ2-3, with 10 bases lining up with TRBD2. V was clipped by 3 bases and J by 4 bases; unmatched bases: 4. This CDR3 spans 14 amino acids. Germline CDR1 reads GTSNPN; CDR2 reads SVGIG (reference sequence). The CDR3 nucleotides are TGTGCCTGGAGAGATCTAGCGGGAGCAGATACGCAGTATTTT. Translation gives CAWRDLAGADTQYF.

The sample holds many counts of this clone. This chain uses TRBV29-1 with TRBJ2-1, with 9 bases fitting TRBD2. Trimming cost V 7 bases and J 7 bases; bases outside gene matches: 8. Germline values: CDR1 SQVTM, CDR2 ANQGSEA. The CDR3 contains 13 residues. The DNA of the CDR3 is TGCAGCGGGTCTAGCGGGATCGGGAATGAGCAGTTCTTC. This gives the protein CSGSSGIGNEQFF.

This clone was observed a few times. This chain connects TRBV5-4 to TRBJ1-1; perhaps TRBD1 as D (5 bases). Trimming shortened V by 4 bases and J by 2 bases, and 12 bases separated the two germline ends. The germline V gene encodes CDR1 SGHNT and CDR2 YYREEE (reference sequence). The CDR3 totals 14 residues. The CDR3 reads CASSPRQINTEAFF. CDR3 sequence (DNA): TGTGCCAGCAGCCCGCGACAGATAAACACTGAAGCTTTCTTT. Drawing the rest from reference TRBV5-4 and TRBJ1-1, the complete variable domain is ETGVTQSPTHLIKTRGQQVTLRCSSQSGHNTVSWYQQALGQGPQFIFQYYREEENGRGNFPPRFSGLQFPNYSSELNVNALELDDSALYLCASSPRQINTEAFFGQGTRLTVV.

This clone was seen more than once but under ten times. The genes are TRBV2 and TRBJ1-1; D is possibly TRBD1 (6 bases). This CDR3 has 14 residues. Per the germline V gene, CDR1 is SNHLY and CDR2 is FYNNEI. Trimming shortened V by 6 bases and J by 5 bases, and 16 bases separated the two germline ends. The CDR3 loop reads CASSFTGRGTEAFF. CDR3 nucleotides: TGTGCCAGCAGCTTTACAGGGAGAGGGACTGAAGCTTTCTTT.

This rearrangement joins TRBV18 to TRBJ2-7, with 10 bases lining up with TRBD2. Germline CDR1 is KGHSH and CDR2 is LQKENI. The CDR3 sequence is 15 residues long. V trimming: 3 bases; J trimming: 0 bases; junction bases outside the gene matches: 2. The CDR3: CASSPRTSGSYEQYF. Written as DNA, the CDR3 is TGTGCCAGCTCACCCCGGACTAGCGGCTCCTACGAGCAGTACTTC. Full variable domain (rest looked up from reference TRBV18 and TRBJ2-7): NAGVMQNPRHLVRRRGQEARLRCSPMKGHSHVYWYRQLPEEGLKFMVYLQKENIIDESGMPKERFSAEFPKEGPSILRIQQVVRGDSAAYFCASSPRTSGSYEQYFGPGTRLTVT.

This rearrangement joins TRBV10-3 to TRBJ1-1, with 11 bases that match TRBD1. Trimming took 6 bases from V and 4 from J; bases not matched to a gene: 4. The CDR3 has 14 amino acids. The germline gives CDR1 ENHRY, CDR2 SYGVKD. CDR3 nucleotide sequence: TGTGCCATCAGCGGGACAGGGGGAATCACTGAAGCTTTCTTT. Protein sequence: CAISGTGGITEAFF.

This clone was detected a few times. The chain recombines TRBV18 with TRBJ2-7, with D possibly being TRBD2 (6 bases). Germline assignment: CDR1 KGHSH and CDR2 LQKENI. Trimming removed 3 bases from V and 3 bases from J, with 9 bases in between. This CDR3 is 13 amino acids long. CDR3 loop: CASSPRGNYEQYV. CDR3 nucleotides: TGTGCCAGCTCACCCCGGGGGAACTACGAGCAGTACGTC.

There are a few counts of this clone. This chain joins TRBV28 and TRBJ2-1; D is uncertain. Germline CDR1 is MDHEN and CDR2 is SYDVKM. Between the trimmed V and J ends, which lost 2 bases and 4 bases, there was a span of 6 bases. The CDR3 extends over 13 amino acids. CDR3 DNA sequence: TGTGCCAGCAGTTTAGGCGGTTACAATGAGCAGTTCTTC. Translating gives CASSLGGYNEQFF.

The chain is built from TRBV30 and TRBJ2-7; unclear D gene. The length of the CDR3 is 12 residues. V dropped 3 bases and J dropped 2 bases, with 8 bases sitting between them. CDR1 and CDR2 (germline): GTSNPN, SVGIG (reference sequence). The chain's CDR3 is CAWSPPAYEQYF. In DNA, the CDR3 is TGTGCCTGGAGCCCCCCGGCCTACGAGCAGTACTTC.

V gene TRBV7-2 combines with J gene TRBJ2-5, with D tentatively TRBD1 (6 bases). Germline-derived CDR1 and CDR2 are SGHTA and FQGNSA. This CDR3 is 14 amino acids long. V was clipped by 3 bases and J by 1 base, with 9 bases between them. In nucleotides, the CDR3 is TGTGCCAGCAGCTTTAGACAGGCCCAAGAGACCCAGTACTTC. The encoded protein is CASSFRQAQETQYF.

The V and J genes are TRBV6-5 and TRBJ2-1, with unresolved D. Trimming took off 6 bases at V and 0 bases at J, with 12 bases between the two ends. This CDR3 comprises 15 residues. Looked up from germline, CDR1 is MNHEY and CDR2 is SVGAGI. CDR3 DNA: TGTGCCAGCAGGAGGAAGGTTGGCTCCTACAATGAGCAGTTCTTC. Its protein product is CASRRKVGSYNEQFF.

This clone was seen a few times. The V call is TRBV6-5, the J call TRBJ2-7; maybe TRBD2 (5 bases). The V gene lost 7 bases and the J gene lost 2 bases, with 15 bases spanning the gap. CDR1 and CDR2 from the germline V gene are MNHEY and SVGAGI. This CDR3 is built from 14 residues. The CDR3 nucleotides read TGTGCCAGCACGGGGTCTACCCTCCCCTACGAGCAGTACTTC. Amino acids: CASTGSTLPYEQYF.

This clone was seen only a few times. The rearrangement links TRBV9 to TRBJ2-3; 7 bases fit TRBD2. J gave up 3 bases and V 0 bases, and 10 bases lay outside the gene matches. Germline V gene sequence: CDR1 SGDLS, CDR2 YYNGEE. The CDR3 is made up of 17 amino acids. This chain's CDR3 is CASSVGASGPTTDTQYF. The CDR3 DNA reads as TGTGCCAGCAGCGTAGGGGCTAGCGGACCGACGACAGATACGCAGTATTTT.

This clone came up a few times. The rearrangement uses TRBV18 and TRBJ2-3; 9 nucleotides match TRBD1. The CDR3 is 16 amino acids. The V gene end was trimmed by 3 bases and the J gene end by 3 bases; junction bases not matched to a gene: 7. CDR1 and CDR2 from the germline V gene are KGHSH and LQKENI. CDR3 nucleotide sequence: TGTGCCAGCTCACCCGGGACAGGGCATCGGACAGATACGCAGTATTTT. This sequence encodes CASSPGTGHRTDTQYF.

The CDR3 here is CASSPRTGNYEQYF. The CDR3 region has the DNA TGTGCCAGCAGCCCTCGGACAGGAAACTACGAGCAGTACTTC. V and J are TRBV7-9 and TRBJ2-7; 7 bases map to TRBD1. CDR3 length: 14 residues. Germline CDR1 SEHNR, CDR2 FQNEAQ (reference sequence). V shed 5 bases and J 3 bases; nucleotides not matched to a gene: 7.